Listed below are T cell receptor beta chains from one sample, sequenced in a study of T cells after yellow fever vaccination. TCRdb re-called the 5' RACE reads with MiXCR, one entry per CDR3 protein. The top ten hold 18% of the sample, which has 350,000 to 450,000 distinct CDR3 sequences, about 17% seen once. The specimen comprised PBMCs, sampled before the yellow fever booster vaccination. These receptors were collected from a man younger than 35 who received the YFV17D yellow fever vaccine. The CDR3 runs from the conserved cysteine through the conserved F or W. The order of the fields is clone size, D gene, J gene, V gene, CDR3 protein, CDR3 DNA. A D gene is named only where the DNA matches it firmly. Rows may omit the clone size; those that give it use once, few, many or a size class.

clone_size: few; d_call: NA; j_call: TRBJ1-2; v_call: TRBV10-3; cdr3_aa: CAIRREQGHGYGYTF; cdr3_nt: TGTGCCATCAGAAGAGAACAGGGCCATGGCTATGGCTACACCTTC
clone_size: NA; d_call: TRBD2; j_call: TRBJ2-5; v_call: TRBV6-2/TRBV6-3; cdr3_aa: CASSPGLDETQYF; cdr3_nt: TGTGCCAGCAGCCCAGGACTAGACGAGACCCAGTACTTC
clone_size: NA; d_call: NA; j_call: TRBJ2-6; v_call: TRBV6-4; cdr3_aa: CASSDSGFQSGANVLTF; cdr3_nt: TGTGCCAGCAGTGACTCGGGTTTTCAATCTGGGGCCAACGTCCTGACTTTC
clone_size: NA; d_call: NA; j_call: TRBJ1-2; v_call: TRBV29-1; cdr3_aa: CSVVGTGEDGYTF; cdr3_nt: TGCAGCGTAGTAGGGACGGGGGAAGATGGCTACACCTTC
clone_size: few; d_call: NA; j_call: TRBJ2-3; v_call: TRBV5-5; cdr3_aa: CASSLDRDADTQYF; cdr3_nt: TGTGCCAGCAGCTTGGACAGGGATGCCGATACGCAGTATTTT
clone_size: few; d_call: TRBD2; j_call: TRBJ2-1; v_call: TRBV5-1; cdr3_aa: CASSLEAGVRNEQFF; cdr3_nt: TGCGCCAGCAGCTTGGAAGCGGGGGTCCGCAATGAGCAGTTCTTC
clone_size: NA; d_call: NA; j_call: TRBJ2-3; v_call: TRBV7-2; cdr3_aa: CASSAGYTDTQYF; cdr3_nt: TGTGCCAGCAGCGCGGGCTACACAGATACGCAGTATTTT
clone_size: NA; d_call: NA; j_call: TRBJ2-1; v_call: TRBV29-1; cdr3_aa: CSVEMPSAGNEQFF; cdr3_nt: TGCAGCGTTGAAATGCCGTCTGCAGGGAATGAGCAGTTCTTC
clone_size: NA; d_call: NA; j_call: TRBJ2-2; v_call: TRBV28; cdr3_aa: CASSPLVSLELFF; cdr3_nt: TGTGCCAGCAGTCCGTTAGTGTCGTTGGAGCTGTTTTTT
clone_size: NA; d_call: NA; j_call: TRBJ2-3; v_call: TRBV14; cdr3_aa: CASSQDYGSTDTQYF; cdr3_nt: TGTGCCAGCAGCCAAGATTACGGCAGCACAGATACGCAGTATTTT
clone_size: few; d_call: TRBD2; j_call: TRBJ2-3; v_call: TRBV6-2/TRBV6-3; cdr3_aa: CASSGDSGGPGTDTQYF; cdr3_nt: TGTGCCAGCAGTGGCGACAGCGGGGGCCCGGGCACAGATACGCAGTATTTT
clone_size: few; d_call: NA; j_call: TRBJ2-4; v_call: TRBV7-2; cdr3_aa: CASSLSSGSLAKNIQYF; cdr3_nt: TGTGCCAGCAGCTTATCTTCGGGATCACTAGCCAAAAACATTCAGTACTTC
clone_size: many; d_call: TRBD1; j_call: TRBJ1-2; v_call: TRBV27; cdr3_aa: CASSLRQGYGYTF; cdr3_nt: TGTGCCAGCAGTTTACGACAGGGCTATGGCTACACCTTC
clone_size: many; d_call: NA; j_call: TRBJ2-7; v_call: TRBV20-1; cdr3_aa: CSARDQERADEQYF; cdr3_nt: TGCAGTGCTAGAGATCAGGAAAGGGCCGACGAGCAGTACTTC
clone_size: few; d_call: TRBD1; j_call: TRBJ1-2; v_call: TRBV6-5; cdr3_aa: CASSYFGTDYGYTF; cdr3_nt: TGTGCCAGCAGTTACTTTGGGACAGACTATGGCTACACCTTC
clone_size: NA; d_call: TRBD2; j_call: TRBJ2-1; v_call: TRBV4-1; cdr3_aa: CASSQTTSDPYNEQFF; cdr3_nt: TGCGCCAGCAGCCAAACGACTAGCGACCCTTACAATGAGCAGTTCTTC
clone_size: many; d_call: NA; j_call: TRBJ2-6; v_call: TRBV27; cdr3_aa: CASSAQRAGANVLTF; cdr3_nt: TGTGCCAGCAGTGCCCAGAGGGCTGGGGCCAACGTCCTGACTTTC
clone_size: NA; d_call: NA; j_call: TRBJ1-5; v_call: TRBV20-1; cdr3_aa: CSAVGRNQPQHF; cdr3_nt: TGCAGTGCAGTCGGGCGCAATCAGCCCCAGCATTTT
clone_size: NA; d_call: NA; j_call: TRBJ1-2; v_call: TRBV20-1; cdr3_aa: CSVEVPGYTF; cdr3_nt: TGCAGTGTAGAGGTTCCTGGCTACACCTTC
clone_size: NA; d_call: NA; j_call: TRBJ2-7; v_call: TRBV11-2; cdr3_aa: CASSVRVWEQYF; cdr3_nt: TGTGCCAGCAGCGTCAGAGTATGGGAGCAGTACTTC
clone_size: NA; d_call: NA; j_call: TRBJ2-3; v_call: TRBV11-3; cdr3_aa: CASSRTPLRTQYF; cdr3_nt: TGTGCCAGCAGCCGGACGCCCCTGAGGACGCAGTATTTT
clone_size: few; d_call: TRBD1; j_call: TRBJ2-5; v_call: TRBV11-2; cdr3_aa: CASSATGSGETQYF; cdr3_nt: TGTGCCAGCAGCGCGACAGGGTCAGGGGAGACCCAGTACTTC
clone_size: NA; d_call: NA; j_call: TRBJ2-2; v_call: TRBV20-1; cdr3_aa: CSARRDGNTGELFF; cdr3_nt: TGCAGTGCTAGAAGGGACGGGAACACCGGGGAGCTGTTTTTT
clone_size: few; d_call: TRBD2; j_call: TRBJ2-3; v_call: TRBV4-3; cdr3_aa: CASSLQRGGVADTQYF; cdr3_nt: TGCGCCAGCAGCCTCCAGCGCGGGGGAGTCGCAGATACGCAGTATTTT
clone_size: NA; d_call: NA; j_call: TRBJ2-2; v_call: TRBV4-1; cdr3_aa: CASSHPFGSNTGELFF; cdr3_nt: TGCGCCAGCAGCCATCCATTCGGTTCGAACACCGGGGAGCTGTTTTTT
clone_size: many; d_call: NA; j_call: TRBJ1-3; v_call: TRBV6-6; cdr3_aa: CASSYGLDRMAGNTIYF; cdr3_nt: TGTGCCAGCAGTTACGGGTTAGACAGGATGGCTGGAAACACCATATATTTT
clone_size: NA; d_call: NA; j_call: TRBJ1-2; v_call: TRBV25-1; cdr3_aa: CASSEFRSYGYTF; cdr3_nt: TGTGCCAGCAGTGAATTTCGGAGCTATGGCTACACCTTC
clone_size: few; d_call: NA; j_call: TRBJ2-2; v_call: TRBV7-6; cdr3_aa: CASTNPPQMRTGELFF; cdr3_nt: TGTGCCAGCACCAATCCCCCACAGATGCGGACCGGGGAGCTGTTTTTT
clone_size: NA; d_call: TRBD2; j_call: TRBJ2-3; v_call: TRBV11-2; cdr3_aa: CASSPGGANLTDTQYF; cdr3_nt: TGTGCCAGCAGCCCGGGGGGGGCTAACCTCACAGATACGCAGTATTTT
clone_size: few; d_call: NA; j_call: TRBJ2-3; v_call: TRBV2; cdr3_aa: CASSEVTVSTDTQYF; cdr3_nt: TGTGCCAGCAGTGAAGTAACGGTGAGCACAGATACGCAGTATTTT
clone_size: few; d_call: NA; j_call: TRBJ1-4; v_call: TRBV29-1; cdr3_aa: CSVVPRAAGEKLFF; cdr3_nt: TGCAGCGTTGTGCCCAGGGCTGCGGGTGAAAAACTGTTTTTT
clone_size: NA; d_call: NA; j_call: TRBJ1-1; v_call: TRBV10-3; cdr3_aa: CAIGSPEDTEAFF; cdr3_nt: TGTGCCATCGGTTCACCGGAAGACACTGAAGCTTTCTTT
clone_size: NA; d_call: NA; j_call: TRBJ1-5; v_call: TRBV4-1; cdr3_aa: CASSQKQGTQPQHF; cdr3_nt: TGCGCCAGCAGCCAAAAGCAGGGGACTCAGCCCCAGCATTTT
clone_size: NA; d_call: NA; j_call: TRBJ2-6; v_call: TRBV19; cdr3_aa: CASSATGANVLTF; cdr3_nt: TGTGCCAGTTCGGCCACTGGGGCCAACGTCCTGACTTTC
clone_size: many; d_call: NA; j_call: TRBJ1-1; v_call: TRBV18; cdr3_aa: CASSLGQKNTEAFF; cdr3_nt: TGTGCCAGCTCATTGGGGCAAAAGAACACTGAAGCTTTCTTT
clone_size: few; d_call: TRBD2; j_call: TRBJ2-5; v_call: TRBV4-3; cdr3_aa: CASSQSPGPGRGETQYF; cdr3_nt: TGCGCCAGCAGCCAGTCTCCGGGACCTGGGAGGGGAGAGACCCAGTACTTC
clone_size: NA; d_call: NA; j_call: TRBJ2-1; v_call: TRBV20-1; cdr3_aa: CSARGSYNEQFF; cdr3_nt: TGCAGTGCTAGGGGCAGTTACAATGAGCAGTTCTTC